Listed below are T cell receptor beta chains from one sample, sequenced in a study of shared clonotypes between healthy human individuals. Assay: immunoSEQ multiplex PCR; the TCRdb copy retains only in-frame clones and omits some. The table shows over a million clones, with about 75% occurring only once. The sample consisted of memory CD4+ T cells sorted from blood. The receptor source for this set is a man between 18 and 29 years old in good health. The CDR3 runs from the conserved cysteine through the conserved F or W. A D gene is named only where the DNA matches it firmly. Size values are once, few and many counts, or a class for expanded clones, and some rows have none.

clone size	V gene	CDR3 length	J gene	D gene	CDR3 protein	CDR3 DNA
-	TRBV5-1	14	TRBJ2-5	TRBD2	CASRAGLRVETQYF	TGCGCCAGCAGAGCGGGACTACGGGTAGAGACCCAGTACTTC
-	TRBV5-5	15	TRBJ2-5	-	CASSLAIIEGPASYF	TGTGCCAGCAGCTTGGCCATCATAGAGGGGCCTGCGTCGTACTTC
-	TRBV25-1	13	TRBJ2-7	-	CASTTSPSYEQYF	TGTGCCAGCACCACAAGCCCTTCCTACGAGCAGTACTTC
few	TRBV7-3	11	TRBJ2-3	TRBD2	CASGLGDTQYF	TGTGCCAGCGGACTAGGGGATACGCAGTATTTT
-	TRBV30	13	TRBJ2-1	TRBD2	CAWGTSGGNEQFF	TGTGCCTGGGGGACTAGCGGGGGCAATGAGCAGTTCTTC
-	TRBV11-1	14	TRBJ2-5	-	CASSLTGLQETQYF	TGTGCCAGCAGCTTAACAGGGCTACAAGAGACCCAGTACTTC
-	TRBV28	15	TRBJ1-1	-	CASTRTQGYSAEAFF	TGTGCCAGCACTCGAACTCAGGGGTACTCGGCTGAAGCTTTCTTT
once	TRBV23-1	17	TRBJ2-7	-	CASSPIGPAGSLYEQYF	TGCGCCAGCAGTCCCATCGGCCCAGCAGGGTCCCTATACGAGCAGTACTTC
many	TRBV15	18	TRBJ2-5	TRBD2	CATSRGLSSGTGGETQYF	TGTGCCACCAGCAGAGGATTGTCTAGCGGGACGGGCGGGGAGACCCAGTACTTC
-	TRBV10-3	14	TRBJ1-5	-	CAASQGSHYQPQHF	TGTGCCGCATCCCAGGGCAGTCACTATCAGCCCCAGCATTTT
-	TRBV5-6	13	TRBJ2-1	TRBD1	CASSTTGGNEQFF	TGTGCCAGCAGCACGACAGGGGGCAATGAGCAGTTCTTC
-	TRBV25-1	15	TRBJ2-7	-	CASSEFGGSSYEQYF	TGTGCCAGCAGTGAATTTGGAGGTAGCTCCTACGAGCAGTACTTC
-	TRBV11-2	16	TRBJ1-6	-	CASSLVGTFYNSPLHF	TGTGCCAGCAGCTTGGTCGGGACTTTTTATAATTCACCCCTCCACTTT
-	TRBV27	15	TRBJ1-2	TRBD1	CASSFLGTANYGYTF	TGTGCCAGCAGTTTCCTTGGGACAGCTAACTATGGCTACACCTTC
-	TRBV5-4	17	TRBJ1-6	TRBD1	CASSLGGRTGWNSPLHF	TGTGCCAGCAGCTTAGGGGGACGGACAGGGTGGAATTCACCCCTCCACTTT
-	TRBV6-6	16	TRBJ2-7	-	CASSYYFGGGYWEQYF	TGTGCCAGCAGTTACTATTTCGGAGGGGGCTATTGGGAGCAGTACTTC
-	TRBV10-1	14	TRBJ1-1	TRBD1	CASSAGTENTEAFF	TGCGCCAGCAGCGCCGGGACAGAGAACACTGAAGCTTTCTTT
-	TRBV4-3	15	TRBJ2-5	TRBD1	CASSQEGQVGETQYF	TGCGCCAGCAGCCAAGAGGGACAGGTTGGAGAGACCCAGTACTTC
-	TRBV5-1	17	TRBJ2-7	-	CASSLRSAAAINYEQYF	TGCGCCAGCAGCCTTCGAAGTGCCGCAGCAATAAACTACGAGCAGTACTTC
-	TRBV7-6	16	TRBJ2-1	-	CASSLQPGALGNEQFF	TGTGCCAGCAGCCTCCAACCGGGGGCACTGGGGAATGAGCAGTTCTTC
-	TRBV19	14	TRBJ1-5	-	CASSTTYSNQPQHF	TGTGCCAGTAGTACAACTTATAGCAATCAGCCCCAGCATTTT
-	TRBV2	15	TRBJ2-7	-	CASSRDLAYSYEQYF	TGTGCCAGCAGCCGGGACTTAGCGTACTCCTACGAGCAGTACTTC
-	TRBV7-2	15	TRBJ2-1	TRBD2	CASSARGGPYNEQFF	TGTGCCAGCAGCGCCCGGGGGGGCCCCTACAATGAGCAGTTCTTC
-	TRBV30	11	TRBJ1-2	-	CAWSTGYGYTF	TGTGCCTGGAGTACCGGCTATGGCTACACCTTC
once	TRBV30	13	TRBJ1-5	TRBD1	CAWKGQGNQPQHF	TGTGCCTGGAAGGGACAGGGGAATCAGCCCCAGCATTTT
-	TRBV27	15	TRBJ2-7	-	CASSPLGGWPYEQYF	TGTGCCAGCAGTCCCCTGGGGGGTTGGCCCTACGAGCAGTACTTC
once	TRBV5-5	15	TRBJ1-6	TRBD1	CASSLAGQGNSPLHF	TGTGCCAGCAGCTTGGCGGGACAGGGTAATTCACCCCTCCACTTT
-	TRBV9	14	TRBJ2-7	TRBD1	CASSGGQGSYEQYF	TGTGCCAGCAGCGGGGGACAGGGGTCCTACGAGCAGTACTTC
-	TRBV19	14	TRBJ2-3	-	CASSIGGITDTQYF	TGTGCCAGTAGTATAGGGGGGATCACAGATACGCAGTATTTT
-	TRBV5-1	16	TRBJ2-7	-	CASSLSGAGRLYEQYF	TGCGCCAGCAGCTTGAGTGGCGCGGGGCGACTCTACGAGCAGTACTTC
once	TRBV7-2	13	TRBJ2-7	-	CASSGALWGEQYF	TGTGCCAGCAGCGGAGCCCTTTGGGGAGAGCAGTACTTC
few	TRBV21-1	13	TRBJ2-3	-	CASRNRNADTQYF	TGTGCCAGCAGAAACAGGAACGCAGATACGCAGTATTTT
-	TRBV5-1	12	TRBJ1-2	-	CASSVNGDGYTF	TGCGCCAGCAGCGTGAACGGAGATGGCTACACCTTC
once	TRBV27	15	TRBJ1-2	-	CASSPRRDSFYGYTF	TGTGCCAGCAGTCCCCGAAGAGACAGTTTCTATGGCTACACCTTC
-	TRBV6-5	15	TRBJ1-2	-	CASSYSIYGNYGYTF	TGTGCCAGCAGTTACTCGATATACGGAAACTATGGCTACACCTTC
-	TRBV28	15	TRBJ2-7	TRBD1	CASSRPGTGVYEQYF	TGTGCCAGCAGTCGCCCCGGGACAGGGGTCTACGAGCAGTACTTC
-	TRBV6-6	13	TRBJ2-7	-	CASSRGQSYEQYF	TGTGCCAGCAGCCGAGGACAGTCCTACGAGCAGTACTTC
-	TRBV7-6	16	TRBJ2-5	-	CASSLVRGNSGETQYF	TGTGCCAGCAGCTTAGTCAGGGGTAATTCCGGGGAGACCCAGTACTTC
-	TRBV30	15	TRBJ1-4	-	CAWSVGAGLSEKLFF	TGTGCCTGGAGTGTAGGGGCAGGGCTCAGTGAAAAACTGTTTTTT
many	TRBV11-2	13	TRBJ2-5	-	CASSLDMAETQYF	TGTGCCAGCAGCTTAGATATGGCAGAGACCCAGTACTTC
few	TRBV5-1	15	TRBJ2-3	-	CASSPGTSETNTQYF	TGCGCCAGCAGCCCCGGGACTTCCGAGACAAATACGCAGTATTTT
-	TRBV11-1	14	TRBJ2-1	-	CASSPPPGSDEQFF	TGTGCCAGCAGCCCCCCCCCAGGGTCGGATGAGCAGTTCTTC
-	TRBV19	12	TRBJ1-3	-	CASSTSGNTIYF	TGTGCCAGTAGTACTTCTGGAAACACCATATATTTT
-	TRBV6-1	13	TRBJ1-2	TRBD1	CASRTGTGQGYTF	TGTGCCAGCAGAACCGGGACAGGGCAGGGCTACACCTTC
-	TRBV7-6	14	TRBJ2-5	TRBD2	CASSSRAGQQTQYF	TGTGCCAGCAGCTCAAGAGCGGGGCAACAGACCCAGTACTTC
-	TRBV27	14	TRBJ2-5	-	CASSLTGSWETQYF	TGTGCCAGCAGTTTAACAGGGTCGTGGGAGACCCAGTACTTC
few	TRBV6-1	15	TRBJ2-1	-	CASSEKPGLVSEQFF	TGTGCCAGCAGTGAAAAGCCAGGACTGGTTAGTGAGCAGTTCTTC